The 5 T cell receptor beta chains below come from one sample, sequenced in a study of T cell responses to AZD1222 COVID-19 vaccine. TCRdb's copy holds only in-frame clones and misses some; the assay was immunoSEQ multiplex PCR. The sample lists 150,000 or so clones; around 92% were seen once. Sequenced here: peripheral blood, sampled on day 0 of AZD1222 vaccination. These receptors all come from an adult in good health.

This sequence joins TRBV18 and TRBJ2-1; D gene ambiguous. The CDR3 is 13 residues long. V was clipped by 6 bases and J by 4 bases, with 10 bases between them. Germline CDR1 KGHSH, CDR2 LQKENI. In DNA form, the CDR3 reads TGTGCCAGCTCTCCCCAGAAGTACAATGAGCAGTTCTTC. Translating gives CASSPQKYNEQFF. Full variable domain (rest looked up from reference TRBV18 and TRBJ2-1): NAGVMQNPRHLVRRRGQEARLRCSPMKGHSHVYWYRQLPEEGLKFMVYLQKENIIDESGMPKERFSAEFPKEGPSILRIQQVVRGDSAAYFCASSPQKYNEQFFGPGTRLTVL.

This chain joins TRBV2 and TRBJ1-1, with TRBD1 identical over 9 bases. The germline gives CDR1 SNHLY, CDR2 FYNNEI. The CDR3 consists of 17 residues. Germline trimming cut 4 bases from V and 2 bases from J; bases unmatched to any gene: 11. The CDR3, as DNA: TGTGCCAGCAGTGGAGTGGGACAGGGACAGATCAACACTGAAGCTTTCTTT. This encodes CASSGVGQGQINTEAFF.

The rearrangement links TRBV10-2 to TRBJ1-1, with D unresolved. Trimming shortened V by 6 bases and J by 0 bases, and 17 bases separated the two germline ends. The CDR3 length is 16 residues. Germline loops: CDR1 WSHSY, CDR2 SAAADI. CDR3 sequence reads: CASSTIQGPMNTEAFF. The CDR3 coding sequence is TGCGCCAGCAGCACGATTCAAGGACCCATGAACACTGAAGCTTTCTTT.

The rearrangement joins TRBV28 to TRBJ1-3; 8 positions match TRBD1. The CDR3 has 15 amino acids. The V segment lost 3 bases and the J segment 4 bases; nucleotides outside the gene matches: 5. Germline CDR1 MDHEN, CDR2 SYDVKM. The CDR3 loop reads CASSFGTGPGNTIYF. CDR3 coding DNA: TGTGCCAGCAGTTTTGGGACAGGCCCGGGAAACACCATATATTTT.

The chain joins TRBV5-4 to TRBJ1-1; TRBD1 is a possible D gene (6 bases). The V end lost 3 bases, the J end lost 0 bases, and 6 bases lay between the germline ends. This CDR3 is built from 13 residues. Germline CDR1 reads SGHNT; CDR2 reads YYREEE (reference sequence). For the CDR3, the DNA is TGTGCCAGCAGCTGGGACATGAACACTGAAGCTTTCTTT. Residues: CASSWDMNTEAFF. The entire variable domain, with the rest obtained from reference TRBV5-4 and TRBJ1-1, is as follows: ETGVTQSPTHLIKTRGQQVTLRCSSQSGHNTVSWYQQALGQGPQFIFQYYREEENGRGNFPPRFSGLQFPNYSSELNVNALELDDSALYLCASSWDMNTEAFFGQGTRLTVV.